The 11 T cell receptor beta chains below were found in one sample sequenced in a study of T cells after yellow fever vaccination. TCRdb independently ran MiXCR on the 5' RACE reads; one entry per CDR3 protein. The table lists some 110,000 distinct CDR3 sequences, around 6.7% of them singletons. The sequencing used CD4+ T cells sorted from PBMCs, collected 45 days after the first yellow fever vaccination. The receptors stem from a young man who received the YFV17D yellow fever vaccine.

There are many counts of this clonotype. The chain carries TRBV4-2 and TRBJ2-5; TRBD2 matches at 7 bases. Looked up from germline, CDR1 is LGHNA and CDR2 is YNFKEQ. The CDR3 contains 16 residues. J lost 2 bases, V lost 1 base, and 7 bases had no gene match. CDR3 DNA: TGTGCCAGCAGCCAAGGTCGGCGGGGGATGCAAGAGACCCAGTACTTC. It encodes CASSQGRRGMQETQYF.

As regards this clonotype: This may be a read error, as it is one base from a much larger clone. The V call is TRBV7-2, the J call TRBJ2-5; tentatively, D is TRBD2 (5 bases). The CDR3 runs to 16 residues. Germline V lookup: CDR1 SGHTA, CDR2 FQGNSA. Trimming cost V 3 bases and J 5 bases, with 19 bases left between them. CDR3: CASSFLGGLASETQYF. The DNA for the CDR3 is TGTGCCAGCAGCTTCCTCGGAGGCCTTGCGAGTGAGACCCAGTACTTC.

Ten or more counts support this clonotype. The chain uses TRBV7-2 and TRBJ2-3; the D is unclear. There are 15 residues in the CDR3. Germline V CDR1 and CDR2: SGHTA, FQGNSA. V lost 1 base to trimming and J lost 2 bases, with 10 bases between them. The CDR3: CASSLVGWATDTQYF. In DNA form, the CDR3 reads TGTGCCAGCAGCTTAGTCGGGTGGGCCACAGATACGCAGTATTTT.

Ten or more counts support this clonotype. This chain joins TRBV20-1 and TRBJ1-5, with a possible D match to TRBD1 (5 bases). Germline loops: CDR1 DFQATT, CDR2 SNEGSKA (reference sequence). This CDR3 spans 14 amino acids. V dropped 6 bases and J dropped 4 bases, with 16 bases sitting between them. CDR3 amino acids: CSARINGGNQPQHF. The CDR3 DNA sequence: TGCAGTGCCCGTATAAATGGGGGAAATCAGCCCCAGCATTTT.

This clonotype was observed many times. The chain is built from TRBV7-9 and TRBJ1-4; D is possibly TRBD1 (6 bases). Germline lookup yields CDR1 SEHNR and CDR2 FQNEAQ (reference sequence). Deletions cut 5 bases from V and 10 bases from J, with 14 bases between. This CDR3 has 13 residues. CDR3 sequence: CASSPRTVLKLFF. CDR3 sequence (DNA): TGTGCCAGCAGCCCCAGGACAGTCTTAAAACTGTTTTTT.

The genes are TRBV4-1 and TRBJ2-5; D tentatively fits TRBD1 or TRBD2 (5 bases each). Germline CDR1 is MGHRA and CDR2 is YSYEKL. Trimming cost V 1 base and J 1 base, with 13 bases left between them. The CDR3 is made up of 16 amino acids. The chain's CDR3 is CASSQAIRGLQETQYF. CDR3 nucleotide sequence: TGCGCCAGCAGCCAAGCGATCCGGGGCCTCCAAGAGACCCAGTACTTC.

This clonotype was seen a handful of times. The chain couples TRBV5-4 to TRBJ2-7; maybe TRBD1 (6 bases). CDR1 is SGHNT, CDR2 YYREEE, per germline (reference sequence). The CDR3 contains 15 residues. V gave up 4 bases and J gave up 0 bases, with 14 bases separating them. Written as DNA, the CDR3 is TGTGCCAGCAGCCCAGGGGTTAGAGACTCCTACGAGCAGTACGTC. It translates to CASSPGVRDSYEQYV.

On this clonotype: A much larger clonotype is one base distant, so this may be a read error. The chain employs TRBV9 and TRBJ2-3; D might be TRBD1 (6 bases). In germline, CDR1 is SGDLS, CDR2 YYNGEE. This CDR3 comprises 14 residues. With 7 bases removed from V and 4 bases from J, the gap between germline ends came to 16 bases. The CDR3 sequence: CASGFGGPSDTQYF. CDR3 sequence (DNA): TGTGCCAGCGGCTTTGGGGGCCCGTCAGATACGCAGTATTTT.

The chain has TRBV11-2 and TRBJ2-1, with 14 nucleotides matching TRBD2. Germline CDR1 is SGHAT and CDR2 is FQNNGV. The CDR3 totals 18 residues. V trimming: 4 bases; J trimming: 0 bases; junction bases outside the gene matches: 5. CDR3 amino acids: CASSSPGLAGVSYNEQFF. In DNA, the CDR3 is TGTGCCAGCAGCTCCCCGGGACTAGCGGGAGTCTCCTACAATGAGCAGTTCTTC.

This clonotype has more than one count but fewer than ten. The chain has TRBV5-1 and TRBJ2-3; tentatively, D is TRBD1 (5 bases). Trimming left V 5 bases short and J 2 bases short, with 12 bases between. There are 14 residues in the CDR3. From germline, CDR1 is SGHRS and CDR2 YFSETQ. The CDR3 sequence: CASRENRNTDTQYF. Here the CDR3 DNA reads TGCGCCAGCAGGGAGAACAGGAACACAGATACGCAGTATTTT.

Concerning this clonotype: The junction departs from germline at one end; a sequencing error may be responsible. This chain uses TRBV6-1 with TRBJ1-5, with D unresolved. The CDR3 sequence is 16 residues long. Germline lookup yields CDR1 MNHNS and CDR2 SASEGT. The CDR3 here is CASSRTAPSSKQPQHF. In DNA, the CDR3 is TGTGCCAGCAGTCGGACGGCACCCTCTAGCAAGCAGCCCCAGCATTTT.